Listed below are T cell receptor beta chains from one sample, sequenced in a study of regulatory T cells. Some clones are missing from TCRdb's copy, which holds only in-frame ones; the method was immunoSEQ multiplex PCR. The data contain 20,000 to 25,000 clones, 80% to 95% of them singletons. Sequences were obtained from CD8+ T cells sorted from blood. The origin of the receptors is a child younger than 10 with CD3G deficiency. CDR3s include the opening cysteine and the closing phenylalanine or tryptophan. A D gene is named only where the DNA matches it firmly. Size values are once, few and many counts, or a class for expanded clones, and some rows have none.

d_gene | abundance | j_gene | v_gene | CDR3nt | CDR3aa
TRBD2 | . | TRBJ2-1 | TRBV7-9 | TGTGCCAGCAGCCTGACTAGCGGGGGGCAGTTCTTC | CASSLTSGGQFF
TRBD2 | . | TRBJ2-2 | TRBV19 | TGTGCCAGTAGTCTGGGACTAGGGTCCGGGGAGCTGTTTTTT | CASSLGLGSGELFF
. | . | TRBJ2-7 | TRBV28 | TGTGCCAGCAGTACACCGTCTCTGGAGCAGTACTTC | CASSTPSLEQYF
. | once | TRBJ2-3 | TRBV7-9 | TGTGCCAGCAGCTTAGCGGCGGCAGATACGCAGTATTTT | CASSLAAADTQYF
. | . | TRBJ2-6 | TRBV6-6 | TGTGGAACGGGGGAAGGGGCCAACGTCCTGACTTTC | CGTGEGANVLTF
. | . | TRBJ2-7 | TRBV6-1 | TGTGCCAGCAGTGACCCCCCCGGGACACTAATATACGAGCAGTACTTC | CASSDPPGTLIYEQYF
. | . | TRBJ1-1 | TRBV6-1 | TGTGCCAGCCGCCCAAGGTACATGAACACTGAAGCTTTCTTT | CASRPRYMNTEAFF
. | . | TRBJ2-1 | TRBV27 | TGTGCCAGCAGTCCGTACAGGTGGGGTGATGAGCAGTTCTTC | CASSPYRWGDEQFF
. | once | TRBJ2-3 | TRBV6-1 | TGTGCCAGCAGTGGGACTCGCCCGAGCCGGGGCACAGATACGCAGTATTTT | CASSGTRPSRGTDTQYF
TRBD1 | . | TRBJ1-5 | TRBV28 | TGTGCCAGCAGTTCGGGACAGGTCATCAATCAGCCCCAGCATTTT | CASSSGQVINQPQHF
. | . | TRBJ2-1 | TRBV19 | TGTGCCAGGCCCGTTCGTAAGGAGGAAACCGTCGATGAGCAGTTCTTC | CARPVRKEETVDEQFF
TRBD2 | . | TRBJ2-7 | TRBV28 | TGTGCCAGCAGTTGGGGCAAAGGACTAGCGGGAATCAACGAGCAGTACTTC | CASSWGKGLAGINEQYF
. | . | TRBJ1-5 | TRBV28 | TGTGCCAGCAGCCGGGACTTATATAGCAATCAGCCCCAGCATTTT | CASSRDLYSNQPQHF
TRBD1 | . | TRBJ2-7 | TRBV28 | TGTGCCAGCAGTTCCGGGACAGGGGGGTCCGAGCAGTACTTC | CASSSGTGGSEQYF
TRBD1 | few | TRBJ2-7 | TRBV28 | TGTGCCAGCAGGGGGGACAGGGGTTACGAGCAGTACTTC | CASRGDRGYEQYF
TRBD2 | . | TRBJ2-2 | TRBV28 | TGTGCCAGCAGTTTAATCGGTCAGGTAGCGGGAGGGCCCGGGGAGCTGTTTTTT | CASSLIGQVAGGPGELFF
TRBD2 | . | TRBJ2-1 | TRBV28 | TGTGCCAGCACCTATCGGGGGGGGCCGTACAATGAGCAGTTCTTC | CASTYRGGPYNEQFF
TRBD1 | . | TRBJ2-2 | TRBV13 | TGTGCCAGCAGCTTCGGGACAGCCGCGAACACCGGGGAGCTGTTTTTT | CASSFGTAANTGELFF
. | . | TRBJ2-5 | TRBV7-8 | TGTGCCAGCAGCTTAACGGGAGCCCTAGAGACCCAGTACTTC | CASSLTGALETQYF
. | . | TRBJ2-1 | TRBV10-3 | TGTGCCATCAGTGAGCCGGGTGGTAGGGGTGAGCAGTTCTTC | CAISEPGGRGEQFF
TRBD2 | . | TRBJ2-3 | TRBV6-1 | TGTGCCAGCAGTGTACTAGCGGGACGGGGTGGAGATACGCAGTATTTT | CASSVLAGRGGDTQYF